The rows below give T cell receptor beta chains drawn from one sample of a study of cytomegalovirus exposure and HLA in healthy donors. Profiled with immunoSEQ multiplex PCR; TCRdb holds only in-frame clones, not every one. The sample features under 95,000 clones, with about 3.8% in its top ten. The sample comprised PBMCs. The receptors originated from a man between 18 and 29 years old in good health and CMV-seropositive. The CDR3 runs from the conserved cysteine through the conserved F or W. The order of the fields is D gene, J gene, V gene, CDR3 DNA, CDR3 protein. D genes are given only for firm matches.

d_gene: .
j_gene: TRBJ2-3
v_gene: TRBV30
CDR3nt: TGTGCCTGGACCCCGGGACAGTGGGGGGACCGTACGCAGTATTTT
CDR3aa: CAWTPGQWGDRTQYF

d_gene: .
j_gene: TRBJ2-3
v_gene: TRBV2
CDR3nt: TGTGCCAGACAGGGGGAGGGTAGCACAGATACGCAGTATTTT
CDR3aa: CARQGEGSTDTQYF

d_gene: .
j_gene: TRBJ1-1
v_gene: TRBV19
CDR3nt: TGTGCCAGTAGTGGGGCCGCCACGTACACTGAAGCTTTCTTT
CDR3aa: CASSGAATYTEAFF

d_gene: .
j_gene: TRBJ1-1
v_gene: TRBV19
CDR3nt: TGTGCCAGTAGTATAGCCCGACACCTGAACACTGAAGCTTTCTTT
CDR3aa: CASSIARHLNTEAFF

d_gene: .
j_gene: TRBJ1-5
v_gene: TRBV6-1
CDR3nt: TGTGCCAGCAGTGAAGCGTTCGGGGGGCATTGGGCCCAGCATTTT
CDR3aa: CASSEAFGGHWAQHF

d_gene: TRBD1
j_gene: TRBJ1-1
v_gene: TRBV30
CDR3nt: TGTGCCTGGAGCAGGGGGAAGAACACTGAAGCTTTCTTT
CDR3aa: CAWSRGKNTEAFF

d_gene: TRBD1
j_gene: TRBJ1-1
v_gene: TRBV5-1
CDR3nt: TGCGCCAGCAGCTTGACAGGGGGGAGTGAGGCTTTCTTT
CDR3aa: CASSLTGGSEAFF

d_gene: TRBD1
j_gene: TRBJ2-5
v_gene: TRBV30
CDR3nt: TGTGCCTGGACCCTGCGGACAGGGTATAGAATTGAGACCCAGTACTTC
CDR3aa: CAWTLRTGYRIETQYF

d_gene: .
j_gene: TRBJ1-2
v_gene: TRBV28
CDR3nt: TGTGCCAGCACCCTAGGGAGCTATAACTATGGCTACACCTTC
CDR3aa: CASTLGSYNYGYTF

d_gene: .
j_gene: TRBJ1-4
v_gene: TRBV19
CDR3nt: TGTGCCAGTAGTATACGAGTCAATGAAAAACTGTTTTTT
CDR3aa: CASSIRVNEKLFF

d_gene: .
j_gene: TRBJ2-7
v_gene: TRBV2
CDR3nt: TGTGCCAGCTCGAACGAGGCAGATCCTTACGAGCAGTACTTC
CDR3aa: CASSNEADPYEQYF

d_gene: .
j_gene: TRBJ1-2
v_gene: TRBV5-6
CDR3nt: TGTGCCAGCAGCTTGGTCGGGGGGGATGGCTACACCTTC
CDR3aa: CASSLVGGDGYTF

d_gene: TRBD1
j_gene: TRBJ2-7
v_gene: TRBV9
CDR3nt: TGTGCCAGCGGCCAGGGGGCCTCCTACGAGCAGTACTTC
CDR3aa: CASGQGASYEQYF

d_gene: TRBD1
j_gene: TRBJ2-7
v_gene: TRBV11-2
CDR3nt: TGTGCCAGCAGCAGGGACAGGGGAAACGAGCAGTACTTC
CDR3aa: CASSRDRGNEQYF

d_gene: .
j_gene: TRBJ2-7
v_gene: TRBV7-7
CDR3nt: TGTGCCAGCAGCCCCAGTCCAACCTACGAGCAGTACTTC
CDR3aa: CASSPSPTYEQYF

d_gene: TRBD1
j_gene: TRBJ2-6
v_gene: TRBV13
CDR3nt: TGTGCCAGCAGCTCCGGACAGGGGTCGAGCTCTGGGGCCAACGTCCTGACTTTC
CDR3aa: CASSSGQGSSSGANVLTF

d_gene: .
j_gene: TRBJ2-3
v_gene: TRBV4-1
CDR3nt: TGCGCCAGCAGCGCCCGACAGGGCACAGATACGCAGTATTTT
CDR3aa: CASSARQGTDTQYF

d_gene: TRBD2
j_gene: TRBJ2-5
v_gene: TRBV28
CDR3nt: TGTGCCAGCAATCCGAGTTCACCGAGGTGGGGAGGGCCGGGAAAAGAGACCCAGTACTTC
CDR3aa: CASNPSSPRWGGPGKETQYF

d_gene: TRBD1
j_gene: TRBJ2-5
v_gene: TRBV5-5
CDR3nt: TGTGCCAGCAGCCGGGACAGGGCGTACCAAGAGACCCAGTACTTC
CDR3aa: CASSRDRAYQETQYF

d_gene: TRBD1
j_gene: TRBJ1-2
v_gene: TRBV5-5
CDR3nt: TGTGCCAGCAGCTTCTTTGACAGGGAACCTCATGGCTACACCTTC
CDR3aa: CASSFFDREPHGYTF

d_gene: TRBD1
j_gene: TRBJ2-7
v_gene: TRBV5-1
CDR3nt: TGCGCCAGCAGCTTGAATCAGGGGGTGACCGAGCAGTACTTC
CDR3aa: CASSLNQGVTEQYF

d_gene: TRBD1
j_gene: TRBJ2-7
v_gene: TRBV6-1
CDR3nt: TGTGCCAGCAGTGCTGTGGGACAGAACTACGAGCAGTACTTC
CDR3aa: CASSAVGQNYEQYF

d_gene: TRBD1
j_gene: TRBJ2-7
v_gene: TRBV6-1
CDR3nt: TGTGCCAGCAGTGAAGCTTTCGGGACAGGGGCGGGGGAGCAGTACTTC
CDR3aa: CASSEAFGTGAGEQYF

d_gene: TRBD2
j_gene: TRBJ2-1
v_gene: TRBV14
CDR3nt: TGTGCCAGCAGCTCCGGGACTAGCTTCTACAATGAGCAGTTCTTC
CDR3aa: CASSSGTSFYNEQFF

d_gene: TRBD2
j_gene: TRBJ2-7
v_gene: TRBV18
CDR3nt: TGTGCCAGCTCACCTTCCGGGACTAGCGGCGCCTACGAGCAGTACTTC
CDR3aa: CASSPSGTSGAYEQYF

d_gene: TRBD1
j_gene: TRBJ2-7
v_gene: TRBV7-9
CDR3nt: TGTGCCAGCAGTTCACGACAGGGAATCCTTCGGGAGCAGTACTTC
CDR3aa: CASSSRQGILREQYF

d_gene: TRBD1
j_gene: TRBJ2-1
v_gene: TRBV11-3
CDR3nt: TGTGCCAGCAGCTACACGGGACAGGGGTTGGATGAGCAGTTCTTC
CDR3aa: CASSYTGQGLDEQFF

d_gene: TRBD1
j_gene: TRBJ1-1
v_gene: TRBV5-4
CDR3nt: TGTGCCAGGCCGACAGGGGGCGGCTCTAGAGGGAACACTGAAGCTTTCTTT
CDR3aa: CARPTGGGSRGNTEAFF

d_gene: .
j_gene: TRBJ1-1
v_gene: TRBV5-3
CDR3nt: TGTGCCAGAAGGATCCTCCCCGGGGGGGGAAAGAACACTGAAGCTTTCTTT
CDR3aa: CARRILPGGGKNTEAFF

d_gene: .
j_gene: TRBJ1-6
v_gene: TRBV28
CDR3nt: TGTGCCAGCACTCTTGAGGGTTCACCCCTCCACTTT
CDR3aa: CASTLEGSPLHF

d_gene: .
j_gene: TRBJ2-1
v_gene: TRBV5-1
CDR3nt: TGCGCCAGCAGCTTGGCCAGGAACAATGAGCAGTTCTTC
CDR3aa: CASSLARNNEQFF

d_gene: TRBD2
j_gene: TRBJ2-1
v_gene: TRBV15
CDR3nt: TGTGCCACCAGTAGCGCTAGCGGGGGGTATGAGCAGTTCTTC
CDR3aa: CATSSASGGYEQFF